Below, 17 T cell receptor beta chains from the same sample are listed, as sequenced in a study of cytomegalovirus exposure and HLA in healthy donors. PCR amplification relied on 60 Vbeta primers (plus 13 Jbeta primers). Clones were sequenced by immunoSEQ multiplex PCR, and TCRdb holds only the in-frame ones, with some missing. This table has about 150,000 clones, less than 90% appearing once. Sequenced input: PBMCs. The receptors here all came from a man aged 18 to 30 in good health and CMV-seronegative.

V usage is TRBV7-3 and J usage is TRBJ2-5, with D possibly matching TRBD2 (6 bases). Germline V gives CDR1 SGHTA, CDR2 FQGTGA. V was cut by 2 bases and J by 3 bases, with 13 bases left in between. This CDR3 comprises 15 residues. Written as DNA, the CDR3 is TGTGCCAGCAGCTTATCCACTAGCCCTGAAGAGACCCAGTACTTC. This translates into CASSLSTSPEETQYF.

CDR3 protein: CASSATTGTGNGKLFF. DNA of the CDR3: TGTGCCAGCAGCGCAACGACAGGGACGGGGAACGGAAAACTGTTTTTT. J is TRBJ1-4 and V is TRBV7-9; 7 nucleotides agree with TRBD1. Trimming at V came to 5 bases and at J to 10 bases, leaving 16 bases not matched to a gene. Germline V gives CDR1 SEHNR, CDR2 FQNEAQ (reference sequence). This CDR3 has 16 amino acids.

The chain uses TRBV9 and TRBJ2-1, with 10 bases matching TRBD1. CDR3 size: 17 residues. Germline CDR1 is SGDLS and CDR2 is YYNGEE. V lost 4 bases, J lost 2 bases, and 9 bases stayed unmatched. This CDR3 reads CASSPRDRGPPYNEQFF. The CDR3 DNA is TGTGCCAGCAGCCCCAGGGACAGGGGACCCCCCTACAATGAGCAGTTCTTC.

CDR3 loop: CASSLSRSTSEQYF. The CDR3, as DNA: TGTGCCAGCAGTTTATCTCGGTCAACGTCGGAGCAGTACTTC. V gene TRBV27 combines with J gene TRBJ2-7, with no clear D. The germline CDR1 and CDR2 sequences are MNHEY and SMNVEV (reference sequence). The CDR3 is 14 residues long. V was trimmed by 0 bases and J by 7 bases, leaving 13 bases between them.

The chain has TRBV7-2 and TRBJ2-7, with D possibly matching TRBD1 (5 bases). The V and J ends lost 1 base and 3 bases respectively, with 13 bases between them. CDR3 size: 15 residues. CDR1 SGHTA and CDR2 FQGNSA come from the germline V gene. In DNA, the CDR3 is TGTGCCAGCAGCTTAGAAGGGGCGAGTCTCTACGAGCAGTACTTC. Translation: CASSLEGASLYEQYF.

The chain links TRBV28 to TRBJ2-5, with 10 positions matching TRBD2. The CDR3 contains 15 residues. Per the germline V gene, CDR1 is MDHEN and CDR2 is SYDVKM. Trimming removed 5 bases from V and 1 base from J; junction bases left unmatched: 4. The CDR3 DNA sequence: TGTGCCAGCAGTCTTAGCGGGGGGCTCCAAGAGACCCAGTACTTC. As protein: CASSLSGGLQETQYF.

This chain connects TRBV2 to TRBJ1-6; possible D gene TRBD1, 6 bases. The V gene's germline CDR1 is SNHLY and CDR2 FYNNEI. V lost 7 bases and J lost 6, with 13 bases in between. CDR3 length equals 14 residues. CDR3 amino acids: CASTGADSNSPLHF. The DNA for the CDR3 is TGTGCCAGCACAGGGGCGGATAGTAATTCACCCCTCCACTTT.

This clone has more than one count but fewer than ten. The junction departs from the called germline gene at one end, perhaps through a read error. The chain joins TRBV5-4 to TRBJ1-5; unclear D gene. The germline CDR1 and CDR2 sequences are SGHNT and YYREEE (reference sequence). The CDR3 is 15 amino acids. The chain's CDR3 is CASSSHTSGLSPQHF. The CDR3 bases are TGCGCCAGCAGCTCCCACACCTCCGGGTTGTCGCCCCAGCATTTT. Filled out from reference TRBV5-4 and TRBJ1-5, the complete variable domain reads ETGVTQSPTHLIKTRGQQVTLRCSSQSGHNTVSWYQQALGQGPQFIFQYYREEENGRGNFPPRFSGLQFPNYSSELNVNALELDDSALYLCASSSHTSGLSPQHFGDGTRLSIL.

V is TRBV5-1 and J is TRBJ1-2; 7 nucleotides agree with TRBD1. The CDR3 is 15 amino acids. V shed 0 bases and J 3 bases; nucleotides not matched to a gene: 5. The germline gives CDR1 SGHRS, CDR2 YFSETQ. CDR3 amino acids: CASSLGLGTDYGYTF. CDR3 DNA sequence: TGCGCCAGCAGCTTGGGCCTCGGGACAGACTATGGCTACACCTTC.

This rearrangement joins TRBV10-3 to TRBJ2-7; no clear D gene. Trimming took 5 bases from V and 1 from J, leaving 6 bases between them. The CDR3 covers 12 residues. Looked up from germline, CDR1 is ENHRY and CDR2 is SYGVKD. The CDR3 region has the DNA TGTGCCATCAGTTCAGGTTCCTACGAGCAGTACTTC. It is translated as CAISSGSYEQYF.

This clone turned up a few times. The chain uses TRBV25-1 and TRBJ2-1, with 8 bases fitting TRBD1. This CDR3 region has 15 residues. Germline CDR1 MGHDK, CDR2 SYGVNS. The V segment lost 2 bases and the J segment 5 bases; nucleotides outside the gene matches: 5. This chain's CDR3 is CASSEPTTGDNEQFF. CDR3 DNA sequence: TGTGCCAGCAGTGAACCAACGACAGGGGACAATGAGCAGTTCTTC. The entire variable domain, with the rest obtained from reference TRBV25-1 and TRBJ2-1, is as follows: EADIYQTPRYLVIGTGKKITLECSQTMGHDKMYWYQQDPGMELHLIHYSYGVNSTEKGDLSSESTVSRIRTEHFPLTLESARPSHTSQYLCASSEPTTGDNEQFFGPGTRLTVL.

The chain links TRBV29-1 to TRBJ1-5; a weak D match, TRBD1 (6 bases). V was trimmed by 6 bases and J by 0 bases, leaving 18 bases between them. Germline CDR1 reads SQVTM; CDR2 reads ANQGSEA. There are 16 residues in the CDR3. The CDR3 protein is CSVAQGPNYSNQPQHF. The CDR3 DNA sequence: TGCAGCGTGGCACAGGGACCAAACTATAGCAATCAGCCCCAGCATTTT.

The CDR3 sequence is CASSTLAGPTTDTQYF. CDR3 nucleotides: TGTGCCAGCAGTACACTAGCGGGGCCTACCACAGATACGCAGTATTTT. The chain is built from TRBV28 and TRBJ2-3; 10 positions match TRBD2. The length of the CDR3 is 16 residues. Unmatched junction bases numbered 7, after V lost 5 bases and J lost 2 bases. Germline values: CDR1 MDHEN, CDR2 SYDVKM.

The V call is TRBV4-3, the J call TRBJ1-1; a possible D gene is TRBD1 (5 bases). Germline assignment: CDR1 LGHNA and CDR2 YSLEER. This CDR3 is 16 amino acids long. Trimming took 0 bases from V and 5 from J, leaving 16 bases between them. Here the CDR3 DNA reads TGCGCCAGCAGCCAAGAAGCGGGGGGTAGGTTGACTGAAGCTTTCTTT. Translating it yields CASSQEAGGRLTEAFF.

The chain carries TRBV19 and TRBJ2-7, with 11 bases matching TRBD1. CDR1 and CDR2 (germline): LNHDA, SQIVND (reference sequence). After removal of 5 bases from V and 7 bases from J, the junction contained 7 bases not matched to a gene. This CDR3 has 14 amino acids. In DNA, the CDR3 is TGTGCCAGTAGTCCCGGACAGGGGGCGCGGGAGCAGTACTTC. It codes for CASSPGQGAREQYF.

The chain employs TRBV28 and TRBJ2-7, with D possibly being TRBD1 (5 bases). The CDR3 runs to 14 residues. The germline V and J ends were trimmed by 6 bases and 0 bases, with 12 bases remaining between them. Germline CDR1 is MDHEN and CDR2 is SYDVKM. CDR3 coding DNA: TGTGCCAGCAGCTCCAGGGTTAGCTCCTACGAGCAGTACTTC. This gives the protein CASSSRVSSYEQYF.

The genes are TRBV6-6 and TRBJ2-7; 8 nucleotides agree with TRBD2. V gave up 6 bases and J gave up 5 bases; unmatched junction bases: 9. The CDR3 extends over 14 amino acids. Germline assignment: CDR1 MNHNY and CDR2 SVGAGI (reference sequence). CDR3 protein: CASSSGTRTDEQYF. As DNA, the CDR3 is TGTGCCAGCAGCTCCGGGACTAGGACCGACGAGCAGTACTTC.